This T cell receptor (beta chain) was documented in a study of early T cells in non-severe SARS-CoV-2 infection. Overall study results and limits: VDJdb matching skewed toward anti-spike CD8 responses, missing private and CD4 specificities.

Tagging with unique molecular identifiers was applied to individual cDNA molecules. TCRdb reanalysed the 5' RACE reads using MiXCR and keeps one entry per CDR3 protein. The sample records roughly 40,000 distinct CDR3 sequences, approximately 5.9% being singletons. This clonotype has ten or more counts. As yet, its antigen is unknown. V was pared by 4 bases and J by 1 base, with 4 bases between. Germline loops: CDR1 SQVTM, CDR2 ANQGSEA. CDR3 length: 11 residues. This receptor was identified in an adult who was a healthcare worker with PCR-confirmed SARS-CoV-2 infection or an uninfected control (not recorded which). Sequenced material: whole blood, taken at baseline. The chain recombines TRBV29-1 with TRBJ1-1; D call uncertain. DNA of the CDR3: TGCAGCGTTGTATCGAACACTGAAGCTTTCTTT. Amino acids: CSVVSNTEAFF.